The rows below give T cell receptor beta chains drawn from one sample of a study of blood T cell repertoires in COVID-19. Sequencing was performed with immunoSEQ multiplex PCR; in TCRdb, only in-frame clones are kept and a portion is missing. The table shows roughly 100,000 clones, with roughly 92% occurring only once. Sequenced input: peripheral blood. The source of these receptors is a woman aged 45-59 years with COVID-19, enrolled during active disease. Both conserved end residues are part of each CDR3. The D gene is left open where the match is weak. Not all rows give a size; the values are once, few, many and, for expanded clones, a class.

j_gene: TRBJ2-2; v_gene: TRBV5-8; len: 12; abundance: -; d_gene: -; CDR3aa: CASSPFTGELFF; CDR3nt: TGTGCCAGCAGCCCCTTCACCGGGGAGCTATTTTTT
j_gene: TRBJ2-3; v_gene: TRBV7-2; len: 12; abundance: -; d_gene: -; CDR3aa: CASRQSQGTQYF; CDR3nt: TGTGCCAGCAGACAGTCCCAGGGTACGCAGTATTTT
j_gene: TRBJ1-2; v_gene: TRBV3-1/TRBV3-2; len: 15; abundance: -; d_gene: -; CDR3aa: CASSPEGRANYGYTF; CDR3nt: TGTGCCAGCAGCCCAGAGGGCCGAGCTAACTATGGCTACACCTTC
j_gene: TRBJ2-3; v_gene: TRBV5-5; len: 17; abundance: -; d_gene: TRBD1; CDR3aa: CASSFRPGTGVVDTQYF; CDR3nt: TGTGCCAGCAGCTTTAGGCCAGGGACAGGGGTGGTAGATACGCAGTATTTT
j_gene: TRBJ1-2; v_gene: TRBV7-8; len: 13; abundance: -; d_gene: TRBD1; CDR3aa: CASSSETGNGYTF; CDR3nt: TGTGCCAGCAGCTCCGAGACAGGGAATGGCTACACCTTC
j_gene: TRBJ2-3; v_gene: TRBV9; len: 11; abundance: -; d_gene: -; CDR3aa: CASSVDSTQYF; CDR3nt: TGTGCCAGCAGCGTGGACTCGACGCAGTATTTT
j_gene: TRBJ2-2; v_gene: TRBV24-1; len: 14; abundance: -; d_gene: TRBD1; CDR3aa: CATRGQGRTGELFF; CDR3nt: TGTGCCACCAGGGGACAGGGTAGGACCGGGGAGCTGTTTTTT
j_gene: TRBJ1-5; v_gene: TRBV10-3; len: 14; abundance: -; d_gene: -; CDR3aa: CAISPAGPYQPQHF; CDR3nt: TGTGCCATCAGTCCAGCGGGACCGTATCAGCCCCAGCATTTT
j_gene: TRBJ1-1; v_gene: TRBV10-2; len: 16; abundance: -; d_gene: -; CDR3aa: CASSTLTGVGSTEAFF; CDR3nt: TGCGCCAGCAGTACCCTTACGGGGGTCGGTAGCACTGAAGCTTTCTTT
j_gene: TRBJ2-7; v_gene: TRBV7-3; len: 16; abundance: -; d_gene: TRBD2; CDR3aa: CASSPLAGGRLYEQYF; CDR3nt: TGTGCCAGCAGCCCTCTAGCGGGGGGCCGCTTATACGAGCAGTACTTC
j_gene: TRBJ1-5; v_gene: TRBV19; len: 13; abundance: -; d_gene: -; CDR3aa: CASQGLPNQPQHF; CDR3nt: TGTGCCAGTCAGGGACTCCCCAATCAGCCCCAGCATTTT
j_gene: TRBJ2-1; v_gene: TRBV30; len: 19; abundance: once; d_gene: TRBD2; CDR3aa: CAWSARGTSGGVVPNEQFF; CDR3nt: TGTGCCTGGAGCGCCAGAGGGACTAGCGGGGGGGTGGTTCCCAATGAGCAGTTCTTC
j_gene: TRBJ2-2; v_gene: TRBV7-6; len: 17; abundance: few; d_gene: -; CDR3aa: CASSLRSGQVHTGELFF; CDR3nt: TGTGCCAGCAGCTTACGAAGTGGGCAGGTTCACACCGGGGAGCTGTTTTTT
j_gene: TRBJ1-2; v_gene: TRBV5-1; len: 20; abundance: -; d_gene: TRBD1; CDR3aa: CASSSSVFFLPGQPNYGYTF; CDR3nt: TGCGCCAGCAGCTCTTCCGTATTCTTTCTACCGGGACAGCCTAACTATGGCTACACCTTC
j_gene: TRBJ1-5; v_gene: TRBV27; len: 13; abundance: -; d_gene: -; CDR3aa: CASSFLRSQPQHF; CDR3nt: TGTGCCAGCAGTTTTCTTAGGAGCCAGCCCCAGCATTTT
j_gene: TRBJ2-3; v_gene: TRBV2; len: 14; abundance: once; d_gene: TRBD2; CDR3aa: CASSEAGLANTQYF; CDR3nt: TGTGCCAGCAGTGAAGCGGGACTAGCGAACACGCAGTATTTT
j_gene: TRBJ2-3; v_gene: TRBV3-1/TRBV3-2; len: 16; abundance: -; d_gene: TRBD2; CDR3aa: CASSQDMSGGRDTQYF; CDR3nt: TGTGCCAGCAGCCAAGATATGAGCGGGGGGAGGGATACGCAGTATTTT
j_gene: TRBJ1-3; v_gene: TRBV19; len: 15; abundance: -; d_gene: -; CDR3aa: CASTLRQNSGNTIYF; CDR3nt: TGTGCCAGTACCTTACGACAGAACTCTGGAAACACCATATATTTT
j_gene: TRBJ2-3; v_gene: TRBV7-9; len: 15; abundance: -; d_gene: TRBD2; CDR3aa: CASSFLGGSTDTQYF; CDR3nt: TGTGCCAGCAGCTTCCTCGGGGGGAGCACAGATACGCAGTATTTT
j_gene: TRBJ1-2; v_gene: TRBV24-1; len: 13; abundance: -; d_gene: -; CDR3aa: CATSAQGVDGYTF; CDR3nt: TGTGCCACCAGTGCACAGGGAGTGGATGGCTACACCTTC
j_gene: TRBJ1-5; v_gene: TRBV2; len: 12; abundance: -; d_gene: -; CDR3aa: CASSANRQPQHF; CDR3nt: TGTGCCAGCAGTGCAAACAGACAGCCCCAGCATTTT
j_gene: TRBJ1-5; v_gene: TRBV19; len: 16; abundance: -; d_gene: -; CDR3aa: CASSIEFKRVNQPQHF; CDR3nt: TGTGCCAGTAGTATAGAGTTTAAACGGGTCAATCAGCCCCAGCATTTT
j_gene: TRBJ1-1; v_gene: TRBV28; len: 16; abundance: -; d_gene: TRBD1; CDR3aa: CASGTWDRGGDTEAFF; CDR3nt: TGTGCCAGCGGGACTTGGGACAGGGGGGGAGACACTGAAGCTTTCTTT
j_gene: TRBJ1-5; v_gene: TRBV5-1; len: 18; abundance: -; d_gene: -; CDR3aa: CASNPSGVREESNQPQHF; CDR3nt: TGCGCCAGCAACCCTTCCGGTGTCAGGGAGGAAAGCAATCAGCCCCAGCATTTT
j_gene: TRBJ1-1; v_gene: TRBV19; len: 11; abundance: once; d_gene: -; CDR3aa: CATHLNTEAFF; CDR3nt: TGTGCCACCCATCTGAACACTGAAGCTTTCTTT
j_gene: TRBJ2-1; v_gene: TRBV28; len: 14; abundance: -; d_gene: -; CDR3aa: CASSQQPPYNEQFF; CDR3nt: TGTGCCAGCAGTCAACAGCCACCCTACAATGAGCAGTTCTTC
j_gene: TRBJ1-3; v_gene: TRBV19; len: 16; abundance: -; d_gene: TRBD1; CDR3aa: CASRELDRGLGNTIYF; CDR3nt: TGTGCCAGTAGGGAACTGGACAGGGGGCTCGGAAACACCATATATTTT
j_gene: TRBJ1-2; v_gene: TRBV5-6; len: 14; abundance: -; d_gene: -; CDR3aa: CASSLVTVRSGYTF; CDR3nt: TGTGCCAGCAGCTTGGTTACGGTGAGAAGTGGCTACACCTTC
j_gene: TRBJ2-3; v_gene: TRBV4-1; len: 16; abundance: few; d_gene: TRBD2; CDR3aa: CASSSLGGASTDTQYF; CDR3nt: TGCGCCAGCTCGTCACTCGGGGGGGCCAGCACAGATACGCAGTATTTT
j_gene: TRBJ1-6; v_gene: TRBV28; len: 12; abundance: -; d_gene: -; CDR3aa: CASRSTVSPLHF; CDR3nt: TGTGCCAGCAGGTCGACAGTATCACCCCTCCACTTT
j_gene: TRBJ1-2; v_gene: TRBV4-1; len: 15; abundance: -; d_gene: TRBD1; CDR3aa: CASSQDEGQNYGYTF; CDR3nt: TGCGCCAGCAGCCAAGATGAGGGACAGAACTATGGCTACACCTTC
j_gene: TRBJ1-1; v_gene: TRBV14; len: 14; abundance: -; d_gene: -; CDR3aa: CASSQDVPGRKAFF; CDR3nt: TGTGCCAGCAGCCAAGATGTTCCAGGGCGGAAAGCTTTCTTT
j_gene: TRBJ2-2; v_gene: TRBV19; len: 19; abundance: once; d_gene: -; CDR3aa: CASSITWARGGGYTGELFF; CDR3nt: TGTGCCAGTAGTATTACGTGGGCCCGAGGTGGGGGGTACACCGGGGAGCTGTTTTTT
j_gene: TRBJ1-6; v_gene: TRBV5-8; len: 16; abundance: -; d_gene: -; CDR3aa: CASSLIESGRSSPLHF; CDR3nt: TGTGCCAGCAGCTTGATCGAATCCGGGAGGTCGTCACCCCTCCACTTT
j_gene: TRBJ2-7; v_gene: TRBV24-1; len: 14; abundance: -; d_gene: -; CDR3aa: CATSPLDRPYEQYF; CDR3nt: TGTGCCACCAGTCCCTTGGACAGACCTTACGAGCAGTACTTC
j_gene: TRBJ1-2; v_gene: TRBV4-2; len: 15; abundance: -; d_gene: TRBD1; CDR3aa: CASSQGDRGFFGYTF; CDR3nt: TGTGCCAGCAGCCAAGGGGACAGGGGTTTTTTTGGCTACACCTTC
j_gene: TRBJ1-1; v_gene: TRBV10-2; len: 13; abundance: -; d_gene: TRBD1; CDR3aa: CASSDKTGSEAFF; CDR3nt: TGCGCCAGCAGTGATAAGACAGGGTCTGAAGCTTTCTTT
j_gene: TRBJ1-2; v_gene: TRBV6-5; len: 13; abundance: -; d_gene: TRBD1; CDR3aa: CASRDRAFNGYTF; CDR3nt: TGTGCGTCTCGGGACAGGGCCTTTAATGGCTACACCTTC
j_gene: TRBJ1-5; v_gene: TRBV19; len: 13; abundance: -; d_gene: -; CDR3aa: CASSSGGAQPQHF; CDR3nt: TGTGCCAGTAGCAGCGGGGGGGCACAGCCCCAGCATTTT
j_gene: TRBJ2-7; v_gene: TRBV5-8; len: 13; abundance: -; d_gene: TRBD1; CDR3aa: CASRLTGGYEQYF; CDR3nt: TGTGCCAGCAGATTAACAGGGGGGTACGAGCAGTACTTC
j_gene: TRBJ1-5; v_gene: TRBV2; len: 15; abundance: -; d_gene: -; CDR3aa: CASTPSRGSNQPQHF; CDR3nt: TGTGCCAGCACCCCCTCGAGAGGGAGCAATCAGCCCCAGCATTTT